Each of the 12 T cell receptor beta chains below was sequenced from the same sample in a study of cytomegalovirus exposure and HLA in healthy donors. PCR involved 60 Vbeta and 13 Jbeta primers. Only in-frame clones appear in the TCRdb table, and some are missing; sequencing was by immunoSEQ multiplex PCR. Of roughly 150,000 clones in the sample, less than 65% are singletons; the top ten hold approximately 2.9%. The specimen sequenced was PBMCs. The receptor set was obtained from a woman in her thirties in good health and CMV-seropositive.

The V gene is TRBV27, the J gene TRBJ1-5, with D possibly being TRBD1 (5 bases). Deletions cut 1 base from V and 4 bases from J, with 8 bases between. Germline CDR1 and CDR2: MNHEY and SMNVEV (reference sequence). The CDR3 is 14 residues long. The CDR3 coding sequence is TGTGCCAGCAGTTTATGGTCAGGGAATCAGCCCCAGCATTTT. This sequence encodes CASSLWSGNQPQHF.

CDR3 sequence (DNA): TGCGCCAGCTCCGAGGGCGGGCGACAAGAGACCCAGTACTTC. As protein: CASSEGGRQETQYF. The chain uses TRBV10-1 and TRBJ2-5, with D possibly being TRBD2 (5 bases). There are 14 residues in the CDR3. Germline V gives CDR1 WNHNN, CDR2 SYGVQD (reference sequence). The V end was cut by 8 bases, the J end by 2 bases, with 15 bases between.

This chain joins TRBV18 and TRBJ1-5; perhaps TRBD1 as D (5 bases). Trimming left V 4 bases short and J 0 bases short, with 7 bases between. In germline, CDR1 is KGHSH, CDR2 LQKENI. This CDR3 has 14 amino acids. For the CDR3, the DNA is TGTGCCAGCTCACAGGGGTATAGCAATCAGCCCCAGCATTTT. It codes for CASSQGYSNQPQHF.

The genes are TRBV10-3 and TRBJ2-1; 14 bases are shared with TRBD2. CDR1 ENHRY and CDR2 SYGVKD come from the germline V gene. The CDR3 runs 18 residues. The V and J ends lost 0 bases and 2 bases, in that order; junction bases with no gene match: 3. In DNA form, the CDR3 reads TGTGCCATCAGTGAGTCGGAGACTAGCGGGGGGGCCTACAATGAGCAGTTCTTC. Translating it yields CAISESETSGGAYNEQFF.

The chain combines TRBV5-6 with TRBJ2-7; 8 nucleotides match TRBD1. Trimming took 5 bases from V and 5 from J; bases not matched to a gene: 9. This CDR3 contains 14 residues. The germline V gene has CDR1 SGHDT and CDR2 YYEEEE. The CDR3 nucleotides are TGTGCCAGCAGGCCCCGGGACAGGCGCAACGAGCAGTACTTC. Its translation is CASRPRDRRNEQYF. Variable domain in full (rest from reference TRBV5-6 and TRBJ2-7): DAGVTQSPTHLIKTRGQQVTLRCSPKSGHDTVSWYQQALGQGPQFIFQYYEEEERQRGNFPDRFSGHQFPNYSSELNVNALLLGDSALYLCASRPRDRRNEQYFGPGTRLTVT.

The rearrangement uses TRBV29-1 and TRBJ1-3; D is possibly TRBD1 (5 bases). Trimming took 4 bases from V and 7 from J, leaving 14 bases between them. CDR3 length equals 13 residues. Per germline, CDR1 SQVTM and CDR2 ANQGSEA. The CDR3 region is CSVVGGTLNTIYF. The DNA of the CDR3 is TGCAGCGTTGTGGGGGGTACCCTGAACACCATATATTTT.

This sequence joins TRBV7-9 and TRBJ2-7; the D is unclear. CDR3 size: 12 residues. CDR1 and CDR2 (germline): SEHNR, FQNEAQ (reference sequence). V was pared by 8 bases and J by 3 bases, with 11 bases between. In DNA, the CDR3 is TGTGCCAGCTTCAGTAGCAGCTACGAGCAGTACTTC. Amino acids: CASFSSSYEQYF.

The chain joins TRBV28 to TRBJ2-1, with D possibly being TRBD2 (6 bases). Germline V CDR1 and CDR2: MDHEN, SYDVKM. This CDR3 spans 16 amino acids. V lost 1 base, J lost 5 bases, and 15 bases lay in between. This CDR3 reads CASSLFPSGPNNEQFF. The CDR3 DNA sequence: TGTGCCAGCAGTTTATTCCCGAGCGGGCCCAACAATGAGCAGTTCTTC.

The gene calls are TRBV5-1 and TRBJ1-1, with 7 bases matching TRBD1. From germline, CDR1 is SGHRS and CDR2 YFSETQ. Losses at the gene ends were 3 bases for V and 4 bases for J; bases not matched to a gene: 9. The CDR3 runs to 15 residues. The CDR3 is CASSSDRALITEAFF. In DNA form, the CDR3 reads TGCGCCAGCAGCTCAGACAGGGCCTTGATCACTGAAGCTTTCTTT.

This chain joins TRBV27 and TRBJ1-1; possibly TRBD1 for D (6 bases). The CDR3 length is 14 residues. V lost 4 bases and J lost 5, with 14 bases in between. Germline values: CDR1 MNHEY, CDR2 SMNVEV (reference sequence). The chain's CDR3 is CASSSARGRTEAFF. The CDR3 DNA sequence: TGTGCCAGCAGTTCCGCCAGGGGAAGGACTGAAGCTTTCTTT.

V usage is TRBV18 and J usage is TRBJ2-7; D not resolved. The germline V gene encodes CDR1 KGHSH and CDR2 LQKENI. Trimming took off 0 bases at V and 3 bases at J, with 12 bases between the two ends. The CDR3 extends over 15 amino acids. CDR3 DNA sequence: TGTGCCAGCTCACCACCGATCGACTCCAACTACGAGCAGTACTTC. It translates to CASSPPIDSNYEQYF. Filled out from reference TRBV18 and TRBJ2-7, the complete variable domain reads NAGVMQNPRHLVRRRGQEARLRCSPMKGHSHVYWYRQLPEEGLKFMVYLQKENIIDESGMPKERFSAEFPKEGPSILRIQQVVRGDSAAYFCASSPPIDSNYEQYFGPGTRLTVT.

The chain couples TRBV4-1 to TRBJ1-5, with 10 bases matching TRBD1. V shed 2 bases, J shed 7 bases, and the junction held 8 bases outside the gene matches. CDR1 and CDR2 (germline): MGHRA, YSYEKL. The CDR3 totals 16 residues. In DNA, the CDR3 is TGCGCCAGCAGCCAACCCCGACAGGGGGCAGGGCAGCCCCAGCATTTT. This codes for CASSQPRQGAGQPQHF.